These 13 T cell receptor beta chains originate from one sample sequenced in a study of shared clonotypes between healthy human individuals. Using immunoSEQ multiplex PCR, the repertoire was profiled, and TCRdb retains in-frame clones only, with some absent. The table lists some 1.4 million clones, roughly 96% of them singletons. Sample: naive CD4+ T cells sorted from blood. Subset noted: CD45RA+ positively selected. These receptors all stem from a man under 40 in good health.

The sample holds one count of this clone. This sequence joins TRBV11-2 and TRBJ1-2, with TRBD1 matching 7 bases. This CDR3 comprises 18 residues. Germline CDR1 and CDR2: SGHAT and FQNNGV. V trimming: 1 base; J trimming: 5 bases; junction bases outside the gene matches: 16. This chain's CDR3 is CASSLARNRGRGLYGYTF. CDR3 sequence (DNA): TGTGCCAGCAGCTTAGCCCGGAATAGGGGGCGCGGTCTTTATGGCTACACCTTC.

The rearrangement links TRBV7-9 to TRBJ2-6; D gene uncertain. CDR3 length: 15 residues. Germline lookup yields CDR1 SEHNR and CDR2 FQNEAQ (reference sequence). V was trimmed by 4 bases and J by 0 bases, leaving 7 bases between them. The CDR3 loop is CASSSESSGANVLTF. CDR3 bases: TGTGCCAGCAGCTCAGAAAGCTCTGGGGCCAACGTCCTGACTTTC.

As for this clone: The sample carries other DNA sequences with the same CDR3. This rearrangement joins TRBV28 to TRBJ1-2; D perhaps matches TRBD1 (6 bases). The CDR3 covers 13 residues. CDR1 and CDR2 from the germline V gene are MDHEN and SYDVKM. Trimming cost V 3 bases and J 5 bases, with 10 bases left between them. This CDR3 is CASSLGQGYGYTF. CDR3 nucleotides: TGTGCCAGCAGTTTGGGGCAGGGGTATGGCTACACCTTC.

This chain links TRBV7-2 with TRBJ1-3; 10 bases align to TRBD1. Germline CDR1 is SGHTA and CDR2 is FQGNSA. The V segment lost 5 bases and the J segment 3 bases; nucleotides outside the gene matches: 1. The CDR3 is 14 amino acids. The CDR3 loop reads CASSGQGGGNTIYF. In DNA form, the CDR3 reads TGTGCCAGCAGCGGACAGGGGGGTGGAAACACCATATATTTT.

The rearrangement joins TRBV4-1 to TRBJ2-1; tentatively, D is TRBD2 (5 bases). The CDR3 is made up of 15 amino acids. Germline V gives CDR1 MGHRA, CDR2 YSYEKL. V lost 4 bases to trimming and J lost 0 bases, with 10 bases between them. The DNA of the CDR3 is TGCGCCAGCAGCCTCTCTAGCATCTCCTACAATGAGCAGTTCTTC. Translating gives CASSLSSISYNEQFF.

The chain combines TRBV10-2 with TRBJ1-2; D possibly corresponds to TRBD1 (5 bases). The germline V and J ends were trimmed by 2 bases and 3 bases, with 7 bases remaining between them. Per germline, CDR1 WSHSY and CDR2 SAAADI. This CDR3 spans 13 amino acids. CDR3 nucleotides: TGCGCCAGCAGTGAGCAGGGCGACTATGGCTACACCTTC. It encodes CASSEQGDYGYTF.

V usage is TRBV11-3 and J usage is TRBJ2-2, with 14 positions matching TRBD2. With 5 bases clipped from V and 7 bases from J, the junction kept 6 bases outside the gene matches. Germline CDR1 and CDR2: SGHNT and YENEEA. The CDR3 length is 16 residues. The CDR3: CASSPGLAGGFGELFF. The CDR3 DNA reads as TGTGCCAGCAGCCCCGGACTAGCGGGAGGTTTCGGGGAGCTGTTTTTT.

This clone was found once. This chain joins TRBV9 and TRBJ2-5; 9 bases fit TRBD1. The germline CDR1 and CDR2 sequences are SGDLS and YYNGEE. The junction had 5 bases not matched to a gene; V was cut back by 3 bases and J by 2 bases. The CDR3 totals 15 residues. CDR3 in DNA: TGTGCCAGCAGCGCCACAGGGGGCGGGCAAGAGACCCAGTACTTC. This encodes CASSATGGGQETQYF. The whole variable domain, filled in from reference TRBV9 and TRBJ2-5, reads DSGVTQTPKHLITATGQRVTLRCSPRSGDLSVYWYQQSLDQGLQFLIQYYNGEERAKGNILERFSAQQFPDLHSELNLSSLELGDSALYFCASSATGGGQETQYFGPGTRLLVL.

The genes are TRBV6-4 and TRBJ2-3; 9 bases match TRBD1. Trimming cost V 5 bases and J 3 bases; bases outside gene matches: 6. Per germline, CDR1 MRHNA and CDR2 SNTAGT. This CDR3 is 15 amino acids long. The CDR3: CASSYRGLETDTQYF. The CDR3 bases are TGTGCCAGCAGTTACAGGGGGCTGGAAACAGATACGCAGTATTTT.

J is TRBJ2-7 and V is TRBV18; TRBD1 is a possible D gene (6 bases). Trimming removed 4 bases from V and 2 bases from J, with 12 bases in between. Per the germline V gene, CDR1 is KGHSH and CDR2 is LQKENI. The CDR3 is 14 residues long. The CDR3 DNA reads as TGTGCCAGCTCACTCGGACAGCTTGCCTACGAGCAGTACTTC. It translates to CASSLGQLAYEQYF.

The CDR3 sequence: CASSFNYGYTF. CDR3 nucleotides: TGTGCCAGCAGCTTCAACTATGGCTACACCTTC. V and J are TRBV11-2 and TRBJ1-2; D unresolved. The V gene lost 3 bases and the J gene lost 2 bases, with 1 base spanning the gap. Germline V lookup: CDR1 SGHAT, CDR2 FQNNGV. This CDR3 has 11 residues. The full variable domain, rest sourced from reference TRBV11-2 and TRBJ1-2, is EAGVAQSPRYKIIEKRQSVAFWCNPISGHATLYWYQQILGQGPKLLIQFQNNGVVDDSQLPKDRFSAERLKGVDSTLKIQPAKLEDSAVYLCASSFNYGYTFGSGTRLTVV.

This clone has a single count. The chain carries TRBV9 and TRBJ1-1; D uncertain. From germline, CDR1 is SGDLS and CDR2 YYNGEE. Trimming pared 0 bases from V and 3 bases from J, leaving 15 bases between. The CDR3 spans 16 residues. The DNA for the CDR3 is TGTGCCAGCAGCGTAGCGGCCCAGGTCTTGGACACTGAAGCTTTCTTT. As protein: CASSVAAQVLDTEAFF.

Only one count was recorded for this clone. The gene calls are TRBV2 and TRBJ2-7, with 8 bases aligning to TRBD2. CDR1 SNHLY and CDR2 FYNNEI come from the germline V gene. Unmatched junction bases numbered 4, after V lost 6 bases and J lost 0 bases. This CDR3 region has 14 residues. The chain's CDR3 is CASRTRGGSYEQYF. CDR3 coding DNA: TGTGCCAGCAGGACCCGGGGGGGCTCCTACGAGCAGTACTTC.